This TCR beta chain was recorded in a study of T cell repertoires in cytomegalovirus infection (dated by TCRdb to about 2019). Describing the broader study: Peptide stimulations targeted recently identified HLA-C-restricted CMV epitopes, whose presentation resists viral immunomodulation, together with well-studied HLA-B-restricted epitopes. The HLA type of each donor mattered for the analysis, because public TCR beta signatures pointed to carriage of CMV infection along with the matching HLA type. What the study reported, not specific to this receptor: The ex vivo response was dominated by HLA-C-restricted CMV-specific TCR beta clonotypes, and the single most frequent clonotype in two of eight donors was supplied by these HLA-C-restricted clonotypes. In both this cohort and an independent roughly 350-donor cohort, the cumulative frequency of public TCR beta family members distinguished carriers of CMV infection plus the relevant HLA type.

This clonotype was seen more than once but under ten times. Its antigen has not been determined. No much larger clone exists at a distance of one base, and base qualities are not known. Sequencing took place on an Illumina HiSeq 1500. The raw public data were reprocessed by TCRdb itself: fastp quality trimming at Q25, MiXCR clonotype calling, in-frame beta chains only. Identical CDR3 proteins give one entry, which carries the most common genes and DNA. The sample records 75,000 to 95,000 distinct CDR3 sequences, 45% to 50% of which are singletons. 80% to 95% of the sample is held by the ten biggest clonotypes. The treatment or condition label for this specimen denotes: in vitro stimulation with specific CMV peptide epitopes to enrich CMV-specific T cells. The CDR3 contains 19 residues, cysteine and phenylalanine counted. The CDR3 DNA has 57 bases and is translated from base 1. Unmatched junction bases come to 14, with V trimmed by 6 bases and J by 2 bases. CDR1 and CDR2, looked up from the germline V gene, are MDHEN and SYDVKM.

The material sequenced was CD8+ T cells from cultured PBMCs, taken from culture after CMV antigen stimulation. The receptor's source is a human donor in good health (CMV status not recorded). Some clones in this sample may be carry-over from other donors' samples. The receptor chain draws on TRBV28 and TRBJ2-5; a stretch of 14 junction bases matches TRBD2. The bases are TGTGCCAGCAGCCCCAAAGGCGGACTAGCGGGAGGACTGCAAGAGACCCAGTACTTC. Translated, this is CASSPKGGLAGGLQETQYF.